This entry describes one TCR beta chain. This entry is derived from a study of blood T cell repertoires in COVID-19. On the study more broadly: Sources were T cells, B-cell-depleted T cells, or PBMCs; the material itself was cDNA or gDNA.

The germline gives CDR1 MNHEY, CDR2 SVGAGI. V gave up 6 bases and J gave up 0 bases; unmatched junction bases: 5. This CDR3 contains 15 residues. As processed by the authors: Amplification of reference gene primers was used by the study to estimate nucleated cell counts. The table came from immunoSEQ multiplex PCR; TCRdb's copy has only in-frame clones and leaves some out. That table furnishes V, J and clone size, whereas the DNA furnished D and trimming. The sample records over 350,000 clones, approximately 88% being singletons. The receptor comes from a woman aged 25 to 39 with acute COVID-19. Material: PBMCs or T cells enriched from blood (not recorded which). The chain is built from TRBV6-5 and TRBJ2-7; TRBD1 agrees at 10 bases. The CDR3 DNA follows: TGTGCCAGCAGCCGGGACAGGGGACGCTCCTACGAGCAGTACTTC. This translates into CASSRDRGRSYEQYF.